This is a list of T cell receptor beta chains from one sample in a study of cytomegalovirus exposure and HLA in healthy donors. Only in-frame clones appear in the TCRdb table, and some are missing; sequencing was by immunoSEQ multiplex PCR. The ten most abundant clones cover more than 0.9% of a sample with about 130,000 clones. The specimen was PBMCs. The receptors stem from a man between 18 and 29 years old in good health and CMV-seronegative. CDR3s include the opening cysteine and the closing phenylalanine or tryptophan. The order of the fields is J gene, V gene, D gene, CDR3 DNA, CDR3 protein. A D gene is named only where the DNA matches it firmly.

J gene: TRBJ1-3; V gene: TRBV7-7; D gene: NA; CDR3 DNA: TGTGCTAGCAGCTTAAACGTCGGAGCTGGAAACACCATATATTTT; CDR3 protein: CASSLNVGAGNTIYF
J gene: TRBJ1-2; V gene: TRBV7-8; D gene: NA; CDR3 DNA: TGTGCCAGCAGCTCCGAAGGGAGTCGCTGGGGCTACACCTTC; CDR3 protein: CASSSEGSRWGYTF
J gene: TRBJ1-2; V gene: TRBV30; D gene: NA; CDR3 DNA: TGTGCCTGGAGTGGGGGAGCCTATGGCTACACCTTC; CDR3 protein: CAWSGGAYGYTF
J gene: TRBJ1-6; V gene: TRBV9; D gene: NA; CDR3 DNA: TGTGCCAGCAGCTCCTGGACAGCCGGACGTTATTCACCCCTCCACTTT; CDR3 protein: CASSSWTAGRYSPLHF
J gene: TRBJ2-7; V gene: TRBV7-9; D gene: TRBD1; CDR3 DNA: TGTGCCAGCACCGGACGGACAGGGGCCTACGAGCAGTACTTC; CDR3 protein: CASTGRTGAYEQYF
J gene: TRBJ1-1; V gene: TRBV4-1; D gene: TRBD1; CDR3 DNA: TGCGCCAGCAGCCGCTCCGGGACAGGGGGGTTGAGCGCTGAAGCTTTCTTT; CDR3 protein: CASSRSGTGGLSAEAFF
J gene: TRBJ2-1; V gene: TRBV25-1; D gene: TRBD2; CDR3 DNA: TGTGCCAGCAGTAGGCGGGAGAGTGGCTGGGAGCAGTTCTTC; CDR3 protein: CASSRRESGWEQFF
J gene: TRBJ1-1; V gene: TRBV7-9; D gene: NA; CDR3 DNA: TGTGCCAGCAGCTTAGCTTGGGGCCTGGCTTTCTTT; CDR3 protein: CASSLAWGLAFF
J gene: TRBJ2-3; V gene: TRBV11-2; D gene: NA; CDR3 DNA: TGTGCCAGCAGCTTAGAGTATCCAGATACGCAGTATTTT; CDR3 protein: CASSLEYPDTQYF
J gene: TRBJ2-1; V gene: TRBV5-1; D gene: NA; CDR3 DNA: TGCGCCAGCAGCTTGTACAGGGTCGAGGACAATGAGCAGTTCTTC; CDR3 protein: CASSLYRVEDNEQFF
J gene: TRBJ1-3; V gene: TRBV10-3; D gene: NA; CDR3 DNA: TGTGCCATCGGACAGCCAAACTCTGGAAACACCATATATTTT; CDR3 protein: CAIGQPNSGNTIYF
J gene: TRBJ1-2; V gene: TRBV29-1; D gene: NA; CDR3 DNA: TGCAGCGTTGCTCCGGGGGGCTATGGCTACACCTTC; CDR3 protein: CSVAPGGYGYTF
J gene: TRBJ1-4; V gene: TRBV5-6; D gene: TRBD1; CDR3 DNA: TGTGCCAGCAGCCTTGGGATGGGGACAGATGAAAAACTGTTTTTT; CDR3 protein: CASSLGMGTDEKLFF
J gene: TRBJ2-1; V gene: TRBV19; D gene: NA; CDR3 DNA: TGTGCCAGTAGTATAGTACAGGTCGGTGAGCAGTTCTTC; CDR3 protein: CASSIVQVGEQFF
J gene: TRBJ1-1; V gene: TRBV29-1; D gene: TRBD1; CDR3 DNA: TGCAGCGCCCAAGGGGGCTGGGGTATGAACACTGAAGCTTTCTTT; CDR3 protein: CSAQGGWGMNTEAFF
J gene: TRBJ1-5; V gene: TRBV19; D gene: NA; CDR3 DNA: TGTGCCAGTAGTATATCGGGGTTACCGAGCAATCAGCCCCAGCATTTT; CDR3 protein: CASSISGLPSNQPQHF
J gene: TRBJ1-4; V gene: TRBV27; D gene: TRBD1; CDR3 DNA: TGTGCCAGCAGCCTACGGACTCCTCAGGGGGGAGCTAATGAAAAACTGTTTTTT; CDR3 protein: CASSLRTPQGGANEKLFF
J gene: TRBJ1-1; V gene: TRBV19; D gene: TRBD1; CDR3 DNA: TGTGCCAGTAGTCCGGCCCAGGGACAGGACACTGAAGCTTTCTTT; CDR3 protein: CASSPAQGQDTEAFF